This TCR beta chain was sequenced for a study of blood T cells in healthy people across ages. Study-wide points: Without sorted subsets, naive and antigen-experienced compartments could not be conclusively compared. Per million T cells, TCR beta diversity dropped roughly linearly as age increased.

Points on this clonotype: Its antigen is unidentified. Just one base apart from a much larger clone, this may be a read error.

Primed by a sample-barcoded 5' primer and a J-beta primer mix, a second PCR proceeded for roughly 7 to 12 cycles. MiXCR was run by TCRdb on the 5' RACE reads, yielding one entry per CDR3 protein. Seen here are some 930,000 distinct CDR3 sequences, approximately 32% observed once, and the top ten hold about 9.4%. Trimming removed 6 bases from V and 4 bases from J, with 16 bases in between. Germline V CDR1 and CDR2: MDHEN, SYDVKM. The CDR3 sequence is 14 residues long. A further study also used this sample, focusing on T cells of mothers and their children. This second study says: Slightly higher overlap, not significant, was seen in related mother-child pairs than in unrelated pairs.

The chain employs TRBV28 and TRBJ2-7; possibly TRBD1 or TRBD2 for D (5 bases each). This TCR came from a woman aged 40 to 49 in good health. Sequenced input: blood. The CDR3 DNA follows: TGTGCCAGCAGGGCTTGGGACGGAAAATACGAGCAGTACTTC. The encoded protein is CASRAWDGKYEQYF. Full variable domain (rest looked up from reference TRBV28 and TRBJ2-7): DVKVTQSSRYLVKRTGEKVFLECVQDMDHENMFWYRQDPGLGLRLIYFSYDVKMKEKGDIPEGYSVSREKKERFSLILESASTNQTSMYLCASRAWDGKYEQYFGPGTRLTVT.